The 16 T cell receptor beta chains listed next were all sequenced from one sample in a study of shared clonotypes between healthy human individuals. Terminally differentiated effector memory CD45RA+ cells were left out of the naive CD8 fraction, which was CD45RO-negative and positively selected for CCR7. Assay: immunoSEQ multiplex PCR; the TCRdb copy retains only in-frame clones and omits some. The profile shows over 2 million clones, approximately 95% of them singletons. Specimen: naive CD8+ T cells sorted from blood. All receptors come from a man younger than 35 in good health.

This chain connects TRBV5-1 to TRBJ2-2; perhaps TRBD1 as D (6 bases). Looked up from germline, CDR1 is SGHRS and CDR2 is YFSETQ. The ends were cut back, 0 bases at V and 6 bases at J, with 12 bases in the middle. This CDR3 has 15 amino acids. Here the CDR3 reads CASSLAQGGAGELFF. The CDR3 DNA follows: TGCGCCAGCAGCTTGGCACAGGGCGGCGCCGGGGAGCTGTTTTTT.

The chain uses TRBV29-1 and TRBJ1-1, with a weak D call TRBD1 (6 bases). The CDR3 is 13 residues long. V lost 7 bases to trimming and J lost 3 bases, with 15 bases between them. The V gene's germline CDR1 is SQVTM and CDR2 ANQGSEA. CDR3: CSAMGGLHTEAFF. CDR3 coding DNA: TGCAGCGCGATGGGGGGGCTTCACACTGAAGCTTTCTTT.

The chain combines TRBV10-2 with TRBJ2-1; TRBD1 is a possible D gene (5 bases). V lost 7 bases and J lost 9, with 13 bases in between. This CDR3 contains 12 residues. Looked up from germline, CDR1 is WSHSY and CDR2 is SAAADI. The CDR3 here is CASTMDNPEQFF. CDR3 nucleotides: TGCGCCAGCACCATGGACAACCCTGAGCAGTTCTTC.

J is TRBJ2-2 and V is TRBV13, with 8 bases identical to TRBD1. Germline V gene lookup returns CDR1 PRHDT and CDR2 FYEKMQ (reference sequence). This CDR3 is 16 amino acids long. With V trimmed by 7 bases and J by 1 base, 8 bases remained unmatched. DNA for the CDR3: TGTGCCAGCACCGAGCAGGACAGGGTGAACACCGGGGAGCTGTTTTTT. As protein: CASTEQDRVNTGELFF.

The V gene is TRBV2, the J gene TRBJ1-2, with D perhaps TRBD1 (5 bases). CDR3 length equals 13 residues. CDR1 is SNHLY, CDR2 FYNNEI, per germline. Trimming took 5 bases from V and 2 from J, leaving 9 bases between them. The CDR3 bases are TGTGCCAGCAGTAACGAGGGGAACTATGGCTACACCTTC. Translated: CASSNEGNYGYTF.

The rearrangement uses TRBV27 and TRBJ2-3, with 15 bases that match TRBD2. The trim removed 6 bases at V and 4 bases at J, leaving 14 bases unmatched. This CDR3 has 19 amino acids. Germline values: CDR1 MNHEY, CDR2 SMNVEV (reference sequence). CDR3 in DNA: TGTGCCAGCAGACTCTCCGGACTAGCGGGAGGGCCTAGGGCAGATACGCAGTATTTT. Its translation is CASRLSGLAGGPRADTQYF.

As regards this clone: Other nucleotide sequences in the sample specify the same CDR3. The V call is TRBV29-1, the J call TRBJ2-7; no clear D. Germline-derived CDR1 and CDR2 are SQVTM and ANQGSEA. The V end lost 0 bases, the J end lost 6 bases, and 6 bases lay between the germline ends. This CDR3 has 11 residues. The CDR3 sequence: CSVEDLGEQYF. The CDR3 region has the DNA TGCAGCGTTGAAGATCTGGGCGAGCAGTACTTC.

V is TRBV30 and J is TRBJ2-7; D not resolved. Trimming shortened V by 7 bases and J by 0 bases, and 13 bases separated the two germline ends. This CDR3 has 13 residues. Germline CDR1 is GTSNPN and CDR2 is SVGIG (reference sequence). The CDR3 reads CASILDVSYEQYF. DNA of the CDR3: TGTGCCTCGATACTTGACGTCTCCTACGAGCAGTACTTC.

Turning to this clone: Other DNA variants within this sample encode the same CDR3. The chain joins TRBV4-1 to TRBJ2-2; D not certain. Germline V lookup: CDR1 MGHRA, CDR2 YSYEKL. V lost 5 bases and J lost 2, with 0 bases in between. The CDR3 covers 11 residues. Here the CDR3 DNA reads TGCGCCAGCAGCAACACCGGGGAGCTGTTTTTT. Translated, it gives CASSNTGELFF.

J is TRBJ2-7 and V is TRBV2, with D possibly TRBD2 on 5 matching bases. Germline CDR1 reads SNHLY; CDR2 reads FYNNEI. Trimming removed 1 base from V and 2 bases from J, with 9 bases in between. The CDR3 runs to 14 residues. The CDR3 spells CASSEVGITYEQYF. CDR3 nucleotides: TGTGCCAGCAGTGAAGTCGGGATTACCTACGAGCAGTACTTC.

V is TRBV11-3 and J is TRBJ2-5; D is ambiguous. The germline V gene encodes CDR1 SGHNT and CDR2 YENEEA. Trimming stripped 5 bases from V and 5 bases from J, with 12 bases between. This CDR3 spans 13 amino acids. CDR3 nucleotides: TGTGCCAGCAGCCTATGGCTCGGGGAGACCCAGTACTTC. This codes for CASSLWLGETQYF.

The chain uses TRBV30 and TRBJ2-1, with 7 bases matching TRBD2. The trim removed 7 bases at V and 8 bases at J, leaving 17 bases unmatched. The CDR3 totals 15 residues. Germline-derived CDR1 and CDR2 are GTSNPN and SVGIG (reference sequence). The CDR3 DNA follows: TGTGCCTCCCCAGCTTCGGCTAGCGGCATCTATGAGCAGTTCTTC. This codes for CASPASASGIYEQFF. Together with reference TRBV30 and TRBJ2-1, the CDR3 gives the full variable domain: SQTIHQWPATLVQPVGSPLSLECTVEGTSNPNLYWYRQAAGRGLQLLFYSVGIGQISSEVPQNLSASRPQDRQFILSSKKLLLSDSGFYLCASPASASGIYEQFFGPGTRLTVL.

About this clone itself: Other DNA sequences in this sample translate to the same CDR3. DNA for the CDR3: TGTGCCAGCAGCCCCCGTGGCAGGCCGTACGAGCAGTACTTC. Translating gives CASSPRGRPYEQYF. The chain uses TRBV7-9 and TRBJ2-7; D is ambiguous. The germline V and J ends were trimmed by 5 bases and 4 bases, with 15 bases remaining between them. From germline, CDR1 is SEHNR and CDR2 FQNEAQ (reference sequence). This CDR3 has 14 amino acids.

The chain carries TRBV10-2 and TRBJ2-7; D unresolved. The CDR3 runs to 14 residues. The V end was cut by 8 bases, the J end by 0 bases, with 14 bases between. Germline values: CDR1 WSHSY, CDR2 SAAADI. The CDR3 loop is CASRDASDSYEQYF. For the CDR3, the DNA is TGCGCCAGCCGAGACGCTTCAGACTCCTACGAGCAGTACTTC.

The chain has TRBV29-1 and TRBJ2-7; 7 bases fit TRBD1. This CDR3 contains 12 residues. From germline, CDR1 is SQVTM and CDR2 ANQGSEA. V lost 7 bases and J lost 0; bases outside the gene matches: 3. The CDR3: CSAGTVSYEQYF. For the CDR3, the DNA is TGCAGCGCCGGGACAGTCTCCTACGAGCAGTACTTC.

CDR3 DNA: TGTGCTAGTGGTTTGGTACGGATAGGGGCCGCTATGGATGGCTACACCTTC. This codes for CASGLVRIGAAMDGYTF. The J gene is TRBJ1-2, the V gene TRBV12-5, with a possible D match to TRBD1 (5 bases). CDR3 length: 17 amino acids. V dropped 0 bases and J dropped 6 bases, with 20 bases sitting between them. Germline V CDR1 and CDR2: LGHNT, FRNRAP.